The next 27 T cell receptor beta chains were all read from a single sample in a study of blood T cell repertoires in COVID-19. Assay used: immunoSEQ multiplex PCR; TCRdb lists only in-frame clones, some missing. The top ten clones hold approximately 1.2% of a sample with 350,000 to 450,000 clones, 70% to 90% of them seen once. The sample taken for sequencing was peripheral blood. These receptor sequences come from a man between 35 and 55 years old with acute or convalescent COVID-19.

The chain links TRBV7-9 to TRBJ2-2; D gene uncertain. The CDR3 extends over 16 amino acids. Germline CDR1 and CDR2: SEHNR and FQNEAQ (reference sequence). V dropped 5 bases and J dropped 2 bases, with 15 bases sitting between them. CDR3 sequence reads: CASSPRIAQNTGELFF. The CDR3 nucleotides are TGTGCCAGCAGCCCCCGGATAGCTCAAAACACCGGGGAGCTGTTTTTT.

The chain is built from TRBV27 and TRBJ1-2; 8 nucleotides agree with TRBD1. The germline V gene encodes CDR1 MNHEY and CDR2 SMNVEV (reference sequence). The length of the CDR3 is 13 residues. V lost 5 bases and J lost 5; bases outside the gene matches: 4. DNA for the CDR3: TGTGCCAGCAGTGACGGACAGGGTTATGGCTACACCTTC. Encoded protein: CASSDGQGYGYTF.

The chain couples TRBV29-1 to TRBJ1-6; TRBD1 matches 11 bases. Trimming removed 6 bases from V and 8 bases from J; junction bases left unmatched: 3. CDR3 length equals 13 residues. Looked up from germline, CDR1 is SQVTM and CDR2 is ANQGSEA. The CDR3, as DNA: TGCAGCGTCCGGACAGGGGGCGATTCACCCCTCCACTTT. It is translated as CSVRTGGDSPLHF.

This clone was counted only a few times. The genes are TRBV21-1 and TRBJ1-2; the table calls TRBD1, which could not be checked here. TRBV21-1 corresponds to a pseudogene. This CDR3 contains 14 residues. In DNA form, the CDR3 reads TGTGCCAGCAGCAAACCCGACAGAAACTATGGCTACACCTTC. Translated: CASSKPDRNYGYTF.

In regard to this clone: Within the sample, other DNA sequences also encode this same CDR3. The V gene is TRBV18, the J gene TRBJ2-3, with D tentatively TRBD1 (6 bases). V was shortened by 1 base and J by 3 bases, with 8 bases between the two germline ends. Germline V gene sequence: CDR1 KGHSH, CDR2 LQKENI. The CDR3 spans 14 residues. Here the CDR3 DNA reads TGTGCCAGCTCACCACGGCAGGGGACAGATACGCAGTATTTT. Amino acid sequence: CASSPRQGTDTQYF.

Only one count was recorded for this clone. V usage is TRBV28 and J usage is TRBJ2-7; TRBD2 matches at 8 bases. Germline V gives CDR1 MDHEN, CDR2 SYDVKM. This CDR3 is built from 14 residues. Losses at the gene ends were 6 bases for V and 4 bases for J; bases not matched to a gene: 8. The CDR3 sequence is CASSYPAGAYEQYF. CDR3 coding DNA: TGTGCCAGCAGCTACCCAGCGGGGGCTTACGAGCAGTACTTC.

V gene TRBV6-1 combines with J gene TRBJ2-2; D is unresolved. The V gene lost 7 bases and the J gene lost 6 bases, with 12 bases spanning the gap. The CDR3 consists of 13 residues. The germline V gene encodes CDR1 MNHNS and CDR2 SASEGT. Here the CDR3 reads CASIASGAGELFF. CDR3 coding DNA: TGTGCCAGCATCGCCTCGGGTGCCGGGGAGCTGTTTTTT.

V gene TRBV30 combines with J gene TRBJ2-2; the match to TRBD2 covers 14 bases. The junction had 13 bases not matched to a gene; V was cut back by 6 bases and J by 1 base. The CDR3 runs to 19 residues. CDR1 GTSNPN and CDR2 SVGIG come from the germline V gene (reference sequence). CDR3 sequence (DNA): TGTGCCTGCCGGGCGGGACTAGCGGGAGCTAATGTGAACACCGGGGAGCTGTTTTTT. This codes for CACRAGLAGANVNTGELFF.

J is TRBJ2-2 and V is TRBV11-1; 8 nucleotides agree with TRBD1. Germline CDR1 reads SGHAT; CDR2 reads FQDESV (reference sequence). The CDR3 spans 15 residues. Trimming at V came to 3 bases and at J to 4 bases, leaving 4 bases not matched to a gene. The CDR3 nucleotides read TGTGCCAGCAGCTTTAGACAGGGGCCCACCGGGGAGCTGTTTTTT. Translation: CASSFRQGPTGELFF.

The V call is TRBV27, the J call TRBJ1-6, with no clear D. CDR3 length: 13 amino acids. Trimming took off 5 bases at V and 7 bases at J, with 9 bases between the two ends. CDR1 is MNHEY and CDR2 is SMNVEV in the germline V gene (reference sequence). The CDR3, as DNA: TGTGCCAGCAGTCCCACGAGGAATTCACCCCTCCACTTT. It translates to CASSPTRNSPLHF.

This chain joins TRBV19 and TRBJ2-1; 10 bases map to TRBD2. The CDR3 spans 15 residues. Germline values: CDR1 LNHDA, CDR2 SQIVND (reference sequence). The V gene end was trimmed by 7 bases and the J gene end by 9 bases; junction bases not matched to a gene: 12. The CDR3 region is CASTGSSGRRGEQFF. CDR3 sequence (DNA): TGTGCCAGTACTGGGTCTAGCGGGAGACGGGGTGAGCAGTTCTTC.

The gene calls are TRBV11-2 and TRBJ1-2; no clear D gene. Germline values: CDR1 SGHAT, CDR2 FQNNGV. Trimming removed 5 bases from V and 6 bases from J, with 10 bases in between. The CDR3 has 12 amino acids. The CDR3 nucleotides read TGTGCCAGCAGCCCTTTCGGGGATGGCTACACCTTC. It is translated as CASSPFGDGYTF.

The CDR3 DNA reads TGTGCCAGCAGTGAGCGGTACAGGGGAAATTCACCCCTCCACTTT. Translated, it gives CASSERYRGNSPLHF. This chain links TRBV14 with TRBJ1-6; 7 bases agree with TRBD1. Germline CDR1 and CDR2: SGHDN and FVKESK. The CDR3 totals 15 residues. Germline trimming cut 6 bases from V and 7 bases from J; bases unmatched to any gene: 9.

The chain recombines TRBV5-1 with TRBJ1-6; D possibly corresponds to TRBD1 (5 bases). Trimming shortened V by 2 bases and J by 6 bases, and 15 bases separated the two germline ends. Germline CDR1 is SGHRS and CDR2 is YFSETQ. This CDR3 comprises 16 residues. The CDR3 loop is CASSFLTTVGNSPLHF. In DNA form, the CDR3 reads TGCGCCAGCAGCTTCCTGACGACAGTGGGTAATTCACCCCTCCACTTT.

V gene TRBV2 combines with J gene TRBJ2-4, with 9 bases identical to TRBD2. Germline CDR1 SNHLY, CDR2 FYNNEI. The CDR3 runs to 17 residues. The CDR3 nucleotides read TGTGCGGGAGATTCTCTTGATAGCGGGAGATCTGAAAACATTCAGTACTTC. It translates to CAGDSLDSGRSENIQYF.

The chain is built from TRBV30 and TRBJ2-1, with a weak D call TRBD2 (7 bases). This CDR3 is built from 19 residues. V shed 0 bases and J shed 0 bases, with 21 bases lying between them. The V gene's germline CDR1 is GTSNPN and CDR2 SVGIG (reference sequence). The CDR3, as DNA: TGTGCCTGGAGTGTACGGGGGGCTCCAGGCCTAAGCTCCTACAATGAGCAGTTCTTC. Protein sequence: CAWSVRGAPGLSSYNEQFF.

This clone was counted only a few times. The chain links TRBV2 to TRBJ1-6; tentatively, D is TRBD1 (5 bases). Trimming stripped 4 bases from V and 3 bases from J, with 10 bases between. In germline, CDR1 is SNHLY, CDR2 FYNNEI. The CDR3 has 15 amino acids. CDR3 residues: CASSGGRNYNSPLHF. For the CDR3, the DNA is TGTGCCAGCAGTGGGGGGAGGAACTATAATTCACCCCTCCACTTT.

The gene calls are TRBV5-1 and TRBJ2-3; D is possibly TRBD2 (6 bases). V was clipped by 4 bases and J by 2 bases, with 14 bases between them. Germline-derived CDR1 and CDR2 are SGHRS and YFSETQ. CDR3 length equals 15 residues. The CDR3 region is CASSPGVPDTDTQYF. In nucleotides, the CDR3 is TGCGCCAGCAGCCCGGGGGTCCCCGACACAGATACGCAGTATTTT.

This clone has just one count. The chain's CDR3 is CASSPGGPPNTEAFF. DNA of the CDR3: TGTGCCAGCAGCCCCGGAGGGCCCCCGAACACTGAAGCTTTCTTT. The chain has TRBV6-5 and TRBJ1-1; D gene unclear. This CDR3 spans 15 amino acids. The germline V gene encodes CDR1 MNHEY and CDR2 SVGAGI. V shed 6 bases and J shed 1 base, with 15 bases lying between them.

J is TRBJ1-1 and V is TRBV9, with 7 bases fitting TRBD1. This CDR3 is built from 17 residues. V lost 0 bases and J lost 0; bases outside the gene matches: 8. Germline values: CDR1 SGDLS, CDR2 YYNGEE. The CDR3: CASSVARTGGMNTEAFF. CDR3 in DNA: TGTGCCAGCAGCGTAGCCCGGACAGGAGGGATGAACACTGAAGCTTTCTTT.

The chain is built from TRBV5-1 and TRBJ2-3; D perhaps matches TRBD2 (6 bases). V gave up 0 bases and J gave up 15 bases, with 17 bases separating them. The CDR3 consists of 13 residues. CDR1 and CDR2 (germline): SGHRS, YFSETQ. CDR3 sequence: CASSLASEGGHYF. Here the CDR3 DNA reads TGCGCCAGCAGCTTGGCTAGCGAAGGAGGGCACTATTTT.

V and J are TRBV6-1 and TRBJ1-5; possibly TRBD1 for D (5 bases). Trimming removed 1 base at V and 0 bases at J, with 10 bases between. This CDR3 comprises 16 residues. Germline V gives CDR1 MNHNS, CDR2 SASEGT. The CDR3 nucleotides read TGTGCCAGCAGTGAAGGAGGGACTTATAGCAATCAGCCCCAGCATTTT. Translation gives CASSEGGTYSNQPQHF.

This rearrangement joins TRBV28 to TRBJ2-7; TRBD2 is a possible D gene (5 bases). The CDR3 contains 18 residues. Trimming removed 1 base from V and 0 bases from J, with 19 bases in between. Per the germline V gene, CDR1 is MDHEN and CDR2 is SYDVKM. As DNA, the CDR3 is TGTGCCAGCAGTTTATATTTGGGAGTCCCTCTGAGCTCCTACGAGCAGTACTTC. It encodes CASSLYLGVPLSSYEQYF.

The chain uses TRBV29-1 and TRBJ1-1, with 7 bases identical to TRBD1. This CDR3 has 14 amino acids. CDR1 is SQVTM, CDR2 ANQGSEA, per germline. The V segment lost 1 base and the J segment 5 bases; nucleotides outside the gene matches: 7. The CDR3 here is CSVEVAAGGTEAFF. The CDR3 bases are TGCAGCGTTGAAGTGGCGGCAGGGGGAACTGAAGCTTTCTTT. Using reference TRBV29-1 and TRBJ1-1 for the parts outside the CDR3, the full variable domain is SAVISQKPSRDICQRGTSLTIQCQVDSQVTMMFWYRQQPGQSLTLIATANQGSEATYESGFVIDKFPISRPNLTFSTLTVSNMSPEDSSIYLCSVEVAAGGTEAFFGQGTRLTVV.

The rearrangement links TRBV28 to TRBJ1-4; 9 bases fit TRBD1. CDR3 length: 16 residues. Germline assignment: CDR1 MDHEN and CDR2 SYDVKM. J gave up 7 bases and V 5 bases, and 11 bases lay outside the gene matches. The CDR3 spells CASSPLADRGIEKLFF. Here the CDR3 DNA reads TGTGCCAGCAGTCCATTGGCGGACAGGGGAATTGAAAAACTGTTTTTT.

This chain joins TRBV28 and TRBJ1-2; TRBD1 is a possible D gene (6 bases). Germline CDR1 is MDHEN and CDR2 is SYDVKM. The CDR3 length is 12 residues. V was shortened by 8 bases and J by 5 bases, with 12 bases between the two germline ends. CDR3 DNA sequence: TGTGCCAGCCGGGACACTGTATATGGCTACACCTTC. Its protein is CASRDTVYGYTF.

The chain carries TRBV9 and TRBJ1-1; 7 bases fit TRBD1. Unmatched junction bases numbered 7, after V lost 3 bases and J lost 5 bases. The CDR3 runs to 14 residues. The germline gives CDR1 SGDLS, CDR2 YYNGEE. CDR3 DNA sequence: TGTGCCAGCAGCGCCTACAGGGGTGGGACTGAAGCTTTCTTT. Its protein is CASSAYRGGTEAFF.